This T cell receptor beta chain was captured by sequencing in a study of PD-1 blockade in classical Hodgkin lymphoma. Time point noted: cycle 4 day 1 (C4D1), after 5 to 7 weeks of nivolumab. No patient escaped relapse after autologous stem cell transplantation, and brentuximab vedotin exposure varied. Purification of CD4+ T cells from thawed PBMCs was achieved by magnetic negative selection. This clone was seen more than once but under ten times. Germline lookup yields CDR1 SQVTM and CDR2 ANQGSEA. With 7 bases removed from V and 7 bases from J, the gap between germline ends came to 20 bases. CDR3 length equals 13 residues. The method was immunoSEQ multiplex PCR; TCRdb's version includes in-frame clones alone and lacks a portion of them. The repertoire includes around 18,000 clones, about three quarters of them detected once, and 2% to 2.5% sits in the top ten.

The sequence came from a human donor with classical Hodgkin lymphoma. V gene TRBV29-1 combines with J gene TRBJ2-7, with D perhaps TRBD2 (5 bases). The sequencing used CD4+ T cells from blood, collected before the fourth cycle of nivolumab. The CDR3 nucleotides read TGCAGCGCCTCCATTGACGGGGTAGGTGAGCAGTACTTC. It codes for CSASIDGVGEQYF.